This TCR beta chain came from a study of beta chain features in type 1 diabetes. The CDR3 spans 16 residues. Germline assignment: CDR1 KGHSH and CDR2 LQKENI. V lost 3 bases to trimming and J lost 0 bases, with 9 bases between them. Every bit of the isolated RNA underwent reverse transcription, so sequencing read expressed TCRB transcripts. This table comes from immunoSEQ multiplex PCR, and its TCRdb copy is limited to in-frame clones, with some not included. The sample lists 450,000 to 550,000 clones; about 32% were seen once. It was via CD45RO/CCR7/CD25/CD127/CD95/CD27 that CD4+ naive, central memory, regulatory and stem cell-like memory cells were sorted.

Specimen: naive CD4+ T cells from blood. The chain combines TRBV18 with TRBJ2-6; D may be TRBD1 (5 bases). This receptor was obtained from a man between 18 and 35 years old in good health. The CDR3 DNA sequence: TGTGCCAGCTCACCTCCAGGGAACTCTGGGGCCAACGTCCTGACTTTC. Its translation: CASSPPGNSGANVLTF.